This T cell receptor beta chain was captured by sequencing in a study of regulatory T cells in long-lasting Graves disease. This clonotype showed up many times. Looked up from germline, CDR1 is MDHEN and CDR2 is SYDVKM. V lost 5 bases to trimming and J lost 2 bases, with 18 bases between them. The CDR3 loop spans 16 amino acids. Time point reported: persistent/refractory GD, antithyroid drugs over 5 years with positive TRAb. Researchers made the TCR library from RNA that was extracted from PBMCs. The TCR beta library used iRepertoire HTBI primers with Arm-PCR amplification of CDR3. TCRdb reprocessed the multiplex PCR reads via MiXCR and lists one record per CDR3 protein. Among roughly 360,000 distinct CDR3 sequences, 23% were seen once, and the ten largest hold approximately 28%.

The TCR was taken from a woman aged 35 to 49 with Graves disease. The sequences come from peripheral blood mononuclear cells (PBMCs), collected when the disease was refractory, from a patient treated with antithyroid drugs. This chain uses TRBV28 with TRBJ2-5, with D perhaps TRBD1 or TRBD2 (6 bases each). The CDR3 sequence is CASSPHAGQPQETQYF. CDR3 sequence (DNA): TGTGCCAGCAGTCCCCACGCGGGACAACCTCAAGAGACCCAGTACTTC.